This T cell receptor beta chain was identified in a study of T cell repertoires in cytomegalovirus infection. Study context: The public TCR beta signatures pointed to both CMV infection and matching HLA type. Findings and caveats of the study: Predominance within the ex vivo response was attributable to HLA-C-restricted CMV-specific TCR beta clonotypes. Pooled public TCR beta family frequency picked out CMV carriers with the relevant HLA.

This CDR3 spans 13 amino acids. The germline CDR1 and CDR2 sequences are KGHSH and LQKENI. V lost 3 bases to trimming and J lost 6 bases, with 12 bases between them. As for this clonotype: Its antigen is not known.

TCRdb processed the reads anew with MiXCR; each CDR3 protein has one entry. The repertoire has approximately 320,000 distinct CDR3 sequences, 9.5% of them found once; the top ten carry roughly 4.5%. The sample consisted of PBMCs. The genes are TRBV18 and TRBJ2-7; tentative D call: TRBD1 (6 bases). The sequence was obtained from a human donor in good health (CMV status not recorded). Some clones in this sample may be carry-over from other donors' samples. The CDR3: CASSPDRTREQYF. The CDR3 nucleotides are TGTGCCAGCTCACCCGACAGGACACGCGAGCAGTACTTC. The whole variable domain, remainder taken from reference TRBV18 and TRBJ2-7, is NAGVMQNPRHLVRRRGQEARLRCSPMKGHSHVYWYRQLPEEGLKFMVYLQKENIIDESGMPKERFSAEFPKEGPSILRIQQVVRGDSAAYFCASSPDRTREQYFGPGTRLTVT.